In its sample, the clone carrying this TCR beta chain was seen many times. These data come from a study of Graves' ophthalmopathy and Graves' hyperthyroidism. RNA transcripts provided the template for amplifying TCR beta CDR3 regions. First-round RT-PCR employed HTBI primers, with a second-round multiplex PCR after it. TCRdb re-derived calls from the multiplex PCR reads in MiXCR, one entry per CDR3 protein. The top ten clones hold roughly 10% of a sample with over a million distinct CDR3 sequences, about 40% of them seen once. This CDR3 has 13 amino acids. Between the trimmed V and J ends, which lost 6 bases and 0 bases, there was a span of 6 bases. Germline V gene lookup returns CDR1 SNHLY and CDR2 FYNNEI.

The TCR was taken from an adult man with Graves' hyperthyroidism. J is TRBJ1-5 and V is TRBV2; D not resolved. What was sequenced was peripheral blood or thyroid tissue (not recorded which). CDR3 protein: CASRESSNQPQHF. In DNA, the CDR3 is TGTGCCAGCAGAGAATCTAGCAATCAGCCCCAGCATTTT.